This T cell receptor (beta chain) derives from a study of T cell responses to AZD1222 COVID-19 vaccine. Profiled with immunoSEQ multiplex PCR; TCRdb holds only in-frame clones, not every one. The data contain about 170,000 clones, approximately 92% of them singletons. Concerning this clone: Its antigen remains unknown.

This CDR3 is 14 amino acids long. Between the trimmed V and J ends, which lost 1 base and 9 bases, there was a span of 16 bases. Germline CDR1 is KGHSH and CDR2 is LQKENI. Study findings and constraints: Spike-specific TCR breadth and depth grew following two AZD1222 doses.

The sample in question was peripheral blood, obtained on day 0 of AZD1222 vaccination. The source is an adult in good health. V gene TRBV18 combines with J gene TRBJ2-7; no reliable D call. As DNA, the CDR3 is TGTGCCAGCTCACCACAGGTCTTATTTACGTGGCAGTACTTC. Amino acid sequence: CASSPQVLFTWQYF.